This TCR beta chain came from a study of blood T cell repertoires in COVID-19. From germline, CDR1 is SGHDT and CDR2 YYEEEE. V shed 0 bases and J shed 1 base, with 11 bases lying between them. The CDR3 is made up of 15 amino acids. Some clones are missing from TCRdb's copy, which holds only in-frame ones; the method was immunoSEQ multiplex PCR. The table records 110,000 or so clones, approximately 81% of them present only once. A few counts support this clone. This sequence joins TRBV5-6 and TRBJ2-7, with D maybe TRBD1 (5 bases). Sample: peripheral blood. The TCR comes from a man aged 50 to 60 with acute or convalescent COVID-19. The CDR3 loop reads CASSLGQPQSYEQYV. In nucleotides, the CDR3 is TGTGCCAGCAGCTTGGGACAGCCACAATCCTACGAGCAGTACGTC.